The source of this T cell receptor beta chain is a study of shared clonotypes between healthy human individuals. Whole-study findings and limits: With a few donors compared, 5% to 5.5% of naive CD4 clonotypes were shared. Few donors limited the genetic and exposure-history diversity represented.

Assay used: immunoSEQ multiplex PCR; TCRdb lists only in-frame clones, some missing. The table shows roughly 1,000,000 clones, with roughly 74% occurring only once. Turning to this clone: What it binds is not known.

The trim removed 2 bases at V and 3 bases at J, leaving 12 bases unmatched. Germline CDR1 reads MNHEY; CDR2 reads SMNVEV (reference sequence). The CDR3 is 18 residues long. The genes are TRBV27 and TRBJ2-1, with 8 bases identical to TRBD2. The source of this sequence is a man aged 18 to 30 in good health. Some clones in this sample may be carry-over from other donors' samples. Sequenced: memory CD4+ T cells from PBMCs. Subset defined: CD45RA-negative fraction. The CDR3 DNA reads TGTGCCAGCAGTTTAACCGCCCAACTAGCGGACCACTACAATGAGCAGTTCTTC. It encodes CASSLTAQLADHYNEQFF.